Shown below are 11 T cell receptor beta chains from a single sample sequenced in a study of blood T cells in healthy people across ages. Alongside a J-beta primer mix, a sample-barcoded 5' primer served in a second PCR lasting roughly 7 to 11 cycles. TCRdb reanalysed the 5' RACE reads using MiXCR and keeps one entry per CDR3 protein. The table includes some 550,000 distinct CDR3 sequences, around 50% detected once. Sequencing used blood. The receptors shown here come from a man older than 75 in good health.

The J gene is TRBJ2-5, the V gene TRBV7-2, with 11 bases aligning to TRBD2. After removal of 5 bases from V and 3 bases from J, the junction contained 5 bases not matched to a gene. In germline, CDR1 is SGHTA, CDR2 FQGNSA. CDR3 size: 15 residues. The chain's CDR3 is CASSKRSGGEETQYF. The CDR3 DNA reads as TGTGCCAGCAGCAAACGTAGCGGGGGGGAAGAGACCCAGTACTTC.

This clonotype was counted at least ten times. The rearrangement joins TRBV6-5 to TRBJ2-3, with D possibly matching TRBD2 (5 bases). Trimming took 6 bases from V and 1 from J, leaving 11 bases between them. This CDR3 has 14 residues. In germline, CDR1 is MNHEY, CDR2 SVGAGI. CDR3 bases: TGTGCCAGCAGCCGGTGGACTCGCACAGATACGCAGTATTTT. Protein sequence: CASSRWTRTDTQYF.

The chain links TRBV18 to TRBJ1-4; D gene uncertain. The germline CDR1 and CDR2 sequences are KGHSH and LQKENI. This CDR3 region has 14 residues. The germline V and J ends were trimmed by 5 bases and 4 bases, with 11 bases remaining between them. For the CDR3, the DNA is TGTGCCAGCTCATCACAGAACGGTAATGAAAAACTGTTTTTT. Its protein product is CASSSQNGNEKLFF.

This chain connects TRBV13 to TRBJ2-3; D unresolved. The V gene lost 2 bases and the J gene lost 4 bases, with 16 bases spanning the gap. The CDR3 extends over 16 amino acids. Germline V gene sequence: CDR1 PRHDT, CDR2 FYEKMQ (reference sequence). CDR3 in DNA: TGTGCCAGCAGCTTAAAGGTCGTAGTTTTTTCAGATACGCAGTATTTT. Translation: CASSLKVVVFSDTQYF.

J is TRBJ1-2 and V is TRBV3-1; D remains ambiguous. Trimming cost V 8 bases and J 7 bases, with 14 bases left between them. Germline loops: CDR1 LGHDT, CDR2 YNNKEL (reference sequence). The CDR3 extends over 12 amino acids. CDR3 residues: CASLAQRGGYTF. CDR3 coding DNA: TGTGCCAGCCTCGCACAACGGGGTGGCTACACCTTC.

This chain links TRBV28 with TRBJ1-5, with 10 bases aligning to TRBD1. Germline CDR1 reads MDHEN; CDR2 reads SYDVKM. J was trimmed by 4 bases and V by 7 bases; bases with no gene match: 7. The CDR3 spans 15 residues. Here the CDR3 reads CASKGGQGWNQPQHF. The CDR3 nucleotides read TGTGCCAGCAAGGGGGGACAGGGGTGGAATCAGCCCCAGCATTTT. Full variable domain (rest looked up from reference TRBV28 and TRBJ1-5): DVKVTQSSRYLVKRTGEKVFLECVQDMDHENMFWYRQDPGLGLRLIYFSYDVKMKEKGDIPEGYSVSREKKERFSLILESASTNQTSMYLCASKGGQGWNQPQHFGDGTRLSIL.

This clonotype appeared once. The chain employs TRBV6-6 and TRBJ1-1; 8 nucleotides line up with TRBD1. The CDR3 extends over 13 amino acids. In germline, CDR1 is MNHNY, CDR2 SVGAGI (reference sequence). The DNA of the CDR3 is TGTACCAACAGGGGGACAGATTTAGGGGAAGCTTTCTTT. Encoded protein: CTNRGTDLGEAFF.

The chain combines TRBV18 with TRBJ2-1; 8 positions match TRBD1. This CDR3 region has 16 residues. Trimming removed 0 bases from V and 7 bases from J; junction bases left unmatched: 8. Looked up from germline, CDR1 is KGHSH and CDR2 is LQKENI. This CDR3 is CASSPPLSGQGNEQFF. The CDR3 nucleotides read TGTGCCAGCTCACCACCACTCTCTGGACAGGGTAATGAGCAGTTCTTC.

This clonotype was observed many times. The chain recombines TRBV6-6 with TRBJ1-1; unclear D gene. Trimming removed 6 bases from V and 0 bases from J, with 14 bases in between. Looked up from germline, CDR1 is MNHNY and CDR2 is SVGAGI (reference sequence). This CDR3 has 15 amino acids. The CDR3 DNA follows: TGTGCCAGCAGATTAACCAGGCTCCTGAACACTGAAGCTTTCTTT. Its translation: CASRLTRLLNTEAFF.

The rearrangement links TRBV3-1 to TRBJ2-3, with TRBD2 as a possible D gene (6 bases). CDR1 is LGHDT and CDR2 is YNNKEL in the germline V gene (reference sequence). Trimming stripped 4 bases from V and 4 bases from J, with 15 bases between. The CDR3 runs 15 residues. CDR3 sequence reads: CASSLSGGKADTQYF. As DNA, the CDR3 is TGTGCCAGCAGCCTTAGCGGTGGGAAGGCAGATACGCAGTATTTT.

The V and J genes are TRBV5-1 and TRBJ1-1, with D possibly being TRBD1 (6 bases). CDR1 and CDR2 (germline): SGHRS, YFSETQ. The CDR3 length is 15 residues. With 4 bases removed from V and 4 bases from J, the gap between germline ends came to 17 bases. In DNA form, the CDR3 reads TGCGCCAGCAGCCTGGAACTCCCAGGGGTCACTGAAGCTTTCTTT. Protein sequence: CASSLELPGVTEAFF.